A single TCR beta chain is shown here with its context. MiXCR, run by TCRdb on the RT-PCR reads, gives a single entry per CDR3 protein. Here the sample spans around 700,000 distinct CDR3 sequences, approximately 15% being singletons. The clonotype originates from a female donor in good health, serving as a healthy control. The specimen sequenced was memory CD4+ T cells from blood.

The CDR3 reads CAIRGDRREYGYTF. In nucleotides, the CDR3 is TGTGCCATCAGGGGGGACAGGCGGGAATATGGCTACACCTTC. V usage is TRBV10-3 and J usage is TRBJ1-2, with 8 bases that match TRBD1. The trim removed 6 bases at V and 5 bases at J, leaving 8 bases unmatched. This CDR3 spans 14 amino acids. Germline V gives CDR1 ENHRY, CDR2 SYGVKD.